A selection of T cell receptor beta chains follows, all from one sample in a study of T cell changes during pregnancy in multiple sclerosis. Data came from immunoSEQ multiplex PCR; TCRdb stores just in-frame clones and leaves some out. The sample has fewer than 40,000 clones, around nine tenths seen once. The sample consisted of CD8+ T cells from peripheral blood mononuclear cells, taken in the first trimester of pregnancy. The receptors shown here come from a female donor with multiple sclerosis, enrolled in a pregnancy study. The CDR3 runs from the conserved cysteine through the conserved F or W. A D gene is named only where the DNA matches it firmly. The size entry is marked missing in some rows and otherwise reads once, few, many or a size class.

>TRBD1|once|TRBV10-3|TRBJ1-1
TGTGCCATCAGTGTCCACAGGGGGATGAACACTGAAGCTTTCTTT
CAISVHRGMNTEAFF
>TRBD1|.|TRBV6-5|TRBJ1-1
TGTGCCAGCACCCCCACAGGGGTTACTGAAGCTTTCTTT
CASTPTGVTEAFF
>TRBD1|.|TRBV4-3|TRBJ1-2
TGCGCCAGCAGCCAGGTACCAGGACAGGGGATTAATGGCTACACCTTC
CASSQVPGQGINGYTF
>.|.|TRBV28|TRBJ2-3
TGTGCCAGCAGTTTTCATAGCACAGATACGCAGTATTTT
CASSFHSTDTQYF
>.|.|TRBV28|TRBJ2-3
TGTGCCAGCAGTTTGGGGGCAGGATCTAATTGGCGGAGTGCAGATACGCAGTATTTT
CASSLGAGSNWRSADTQYF
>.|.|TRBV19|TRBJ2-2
TGTGCCAGTAGCTCAGTAAACACCGGGGAGCTGTTTTTT
CASSSVNTGELFF
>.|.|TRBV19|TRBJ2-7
TGTGCCAGTAGTCTGGGGGGAGCCCTTACCTACGAGCAGTACTTC
CASSLGGALTYEQYF
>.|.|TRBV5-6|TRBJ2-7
TGTGCCAGCAGCCTCGGGAACTACGAGCAGTACTTC
CASSLGNYEQYF
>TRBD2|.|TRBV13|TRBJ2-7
TGTGCCAGCAGCGTAGGGGGGACTAGCATGAGCGAGCAGTACTTC
CASSVGGTSMSEQYF
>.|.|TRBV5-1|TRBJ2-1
TGCGCCAGCAGCTTGGGTCCTAGCGTCTACAATGAGCAGTTCTTC
CASSLGPSVYNEQFF
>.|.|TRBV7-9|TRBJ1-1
TGTGCCAGCAGGCCACAAGGAGGAGCTTTCTTT
CASRPQGGAFF
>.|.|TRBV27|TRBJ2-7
TGTGCCAGCAGTTCCTCTAGGTATACCTACGAGCAGTACTTC
CASSSSRYTYEQYF
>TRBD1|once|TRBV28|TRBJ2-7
TGTGCCAGCAGGGACAGGGACGACGAGCAGTACTTC
CASRDRDDEQYF
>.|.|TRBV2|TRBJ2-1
TGTGCCAGCAGTGGTGAGGGCCCTAAGTATGAGCAGTTCTTC
CASSGEGPKYEQFF
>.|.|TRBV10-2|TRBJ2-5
TGCGCCAGCAGTGAGAGCTCAGGGTACAGTTATGGGACCCAGTACTTC
CASSESSGYSYGTQYF
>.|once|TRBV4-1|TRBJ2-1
TGCGCCAGCAGCCCCCTCAGCAATGAGCAGTTCTTC
CASSPLSNEQFF